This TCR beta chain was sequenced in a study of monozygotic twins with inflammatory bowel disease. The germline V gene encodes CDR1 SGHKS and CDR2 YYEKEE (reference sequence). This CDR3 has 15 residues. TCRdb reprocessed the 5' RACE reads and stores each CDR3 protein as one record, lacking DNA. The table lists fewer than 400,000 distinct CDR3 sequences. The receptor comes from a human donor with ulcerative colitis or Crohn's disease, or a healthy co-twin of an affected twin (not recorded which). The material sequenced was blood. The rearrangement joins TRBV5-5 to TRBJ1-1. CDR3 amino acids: CASSLVGGSNTEAFF.